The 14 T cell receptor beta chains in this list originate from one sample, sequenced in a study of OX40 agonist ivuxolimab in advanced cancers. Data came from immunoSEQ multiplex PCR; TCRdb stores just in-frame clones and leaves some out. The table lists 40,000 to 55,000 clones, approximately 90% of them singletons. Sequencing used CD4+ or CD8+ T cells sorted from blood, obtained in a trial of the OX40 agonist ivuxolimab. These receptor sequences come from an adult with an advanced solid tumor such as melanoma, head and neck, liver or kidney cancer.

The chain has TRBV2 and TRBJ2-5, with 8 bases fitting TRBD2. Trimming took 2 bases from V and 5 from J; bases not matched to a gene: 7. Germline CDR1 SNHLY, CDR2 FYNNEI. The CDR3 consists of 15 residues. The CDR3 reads CASSELAGGGETQYF. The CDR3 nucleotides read TGTGCCAGCAGTGAACTAGCGGGTGGGGGGGAGACCCAGTACTTC.

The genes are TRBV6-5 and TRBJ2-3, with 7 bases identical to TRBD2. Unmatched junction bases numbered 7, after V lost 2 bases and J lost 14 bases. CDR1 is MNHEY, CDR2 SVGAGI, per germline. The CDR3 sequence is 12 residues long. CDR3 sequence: CASSYGAGEGYF. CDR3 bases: TGTGCCAGCAGTTACGGGGCGGGAGAAGGGTATTTT.

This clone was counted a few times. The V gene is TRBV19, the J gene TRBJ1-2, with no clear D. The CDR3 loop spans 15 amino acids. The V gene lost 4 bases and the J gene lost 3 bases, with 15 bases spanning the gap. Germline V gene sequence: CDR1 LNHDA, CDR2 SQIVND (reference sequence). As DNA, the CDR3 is TGTGCCAGTAGTAACAAACAGAGACTCGACTATGGCTACACCTTC. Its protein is CASSNKQRLDYGYTF.

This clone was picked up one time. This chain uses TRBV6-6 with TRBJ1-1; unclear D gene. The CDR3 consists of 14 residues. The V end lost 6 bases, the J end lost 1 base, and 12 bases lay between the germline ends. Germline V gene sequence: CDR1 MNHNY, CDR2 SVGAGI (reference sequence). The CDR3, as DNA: TGTGCCAGCAGCCAGCCCGCGGGGAACACTGAAGCTTTCTTT. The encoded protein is CASSQPAGNTEAFF.

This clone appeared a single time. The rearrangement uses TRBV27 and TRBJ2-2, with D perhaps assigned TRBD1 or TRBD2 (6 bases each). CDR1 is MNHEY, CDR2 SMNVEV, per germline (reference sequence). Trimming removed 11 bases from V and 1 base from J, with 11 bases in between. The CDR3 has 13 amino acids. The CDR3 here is CASRGLNTGELFF. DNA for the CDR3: TGTGCCTCCAGGGGACTGAACACCGGGGAGCTGTTTTTT.

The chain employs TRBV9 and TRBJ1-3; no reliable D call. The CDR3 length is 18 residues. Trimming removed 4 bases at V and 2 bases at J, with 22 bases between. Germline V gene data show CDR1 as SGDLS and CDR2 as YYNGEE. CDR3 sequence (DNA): TGTGCCAGCAGCCCTCTACGAGGACGCCAGGTCGCTGGAAACACCATATATTTT. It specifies CASSPLRGRQVAGNTIYF.

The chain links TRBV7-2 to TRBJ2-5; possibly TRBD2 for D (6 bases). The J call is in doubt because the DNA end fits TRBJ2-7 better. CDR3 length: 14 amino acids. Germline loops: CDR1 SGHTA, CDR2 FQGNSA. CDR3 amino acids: CASSLGGGKREQYF. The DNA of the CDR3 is TGTGCCAGCAGCTTAGGCGGCGGGAAACGCGAGCAGTACTTC.

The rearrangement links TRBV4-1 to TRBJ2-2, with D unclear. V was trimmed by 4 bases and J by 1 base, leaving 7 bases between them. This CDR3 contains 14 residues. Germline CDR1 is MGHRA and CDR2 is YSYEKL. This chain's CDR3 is CASSPAMNTGELFF. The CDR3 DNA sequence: TGCGCCAGCAGCCCAGCAATGAACACCGGGGAGCTGTTTTTT.

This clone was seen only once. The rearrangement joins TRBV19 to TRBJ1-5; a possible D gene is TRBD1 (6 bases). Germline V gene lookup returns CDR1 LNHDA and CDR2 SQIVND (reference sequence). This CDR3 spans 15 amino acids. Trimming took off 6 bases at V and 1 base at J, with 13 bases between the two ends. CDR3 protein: CASRGGTASNQPQHF. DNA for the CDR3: TGTGCCAGTAGAGGGGGGACCGCAAGCAATCAGCCCCAGCATTTT.

The CDR3 protein is CASSLGQGVNQPQHF. The CDR3 bases are TGTGCCAGCAGCTTGGGGCAGGGAGTAAATCAGCCCCAGCATTTT. The chain links TRBV5-4 to TRBJ1-5, with a weak D call TRBD1 (5 bases). This CDR3 region has 15 residues. Germline CDR1 is SGHNT and CDR2 is YYREEE (reference sequence). The V end was cut by 0 bases, the J end by 4 bases, with 11 bases between.

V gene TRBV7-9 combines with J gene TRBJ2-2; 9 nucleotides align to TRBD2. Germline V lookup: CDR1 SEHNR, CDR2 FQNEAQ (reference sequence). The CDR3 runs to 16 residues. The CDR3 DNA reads TGTGGTACGAATTCGGGGACTAGCTGGAACACCGGGGAGCTGTTTTTT. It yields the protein CGTNSGTSWNTGELFF.

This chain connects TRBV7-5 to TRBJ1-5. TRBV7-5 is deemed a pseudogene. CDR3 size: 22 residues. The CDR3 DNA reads TGTGCCAGAGGTTCATACGCCCCCCTACTGGAGCGAGGACCTTATAGCAATCAGCCCCAGCATTTT. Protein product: CARGSYAPLLERGPYSNQPQHF.

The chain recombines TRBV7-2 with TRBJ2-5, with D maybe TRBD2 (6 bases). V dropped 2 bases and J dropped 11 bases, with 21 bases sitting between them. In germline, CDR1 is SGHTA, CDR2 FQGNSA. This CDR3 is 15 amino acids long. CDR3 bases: TGTGCCAGCAGCTTAATCCCCGGGACTTCCGGCGCGCAGTACTTC. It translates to CASSLIPGTSGAQYF. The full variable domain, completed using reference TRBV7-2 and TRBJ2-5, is GAGVSQSPSNKVTEKGKDVELRCDPISGHTALYWYRQSLGQGLEFLIYFQGNSAPDKSGLPSDRFSAERTGGSVSTLTIQRTQQEDSAVYLCASSLIPGTSGAQYFGPGTRLLVL.

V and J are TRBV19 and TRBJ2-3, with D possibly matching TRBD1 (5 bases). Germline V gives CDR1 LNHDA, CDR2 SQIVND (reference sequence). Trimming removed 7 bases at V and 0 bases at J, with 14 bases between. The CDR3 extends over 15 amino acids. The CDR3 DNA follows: TGTGCCAGTAAAGGGGCAGCAGCAAGCACAGATACGCAGTATTTT. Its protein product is CASKGAAASTDTQYF.